The TCR beta chain described here comes from a study of spatial heterogeneity in lung cancer. Specified time point: sample taken at primary tumor resection. Whole RNA from tumor, nontumor lung or frozen PBMC was sequenced unsorted. MiXCR, run by TCRdb on the 5' RACE reads, gives a single entry per CDR3 protein. In the table there are about 48,000 distinct CDR3 sequences, approximately 5.3% of which are singletons. CDR1 is SGHTA and CDR2 is FQGTGA in the germline V gene. The V gene end was trimmed by 5 bases and the J gene end by 4 bases; junction bases not matched to a gene: 2. This CDR3 has 15 amino acids. This clonotype was seen at least ten times.

The sequence was collected from a male donor with early-stage non-small cell lung cancer. Sequenced material: PBMCs, taken at surgery. The rearrangement uses TRBV7-3 and TRBJ2-3, with 14 bases matching TRBD2. The CDR3 reads CASSTTSGRADTQYF. The DNA for the CDR3 is TGTGCCAGCAGCACGACTAGCGGGAGGGCAGATACGCAGTATTTT.